This entry lists 29 T cell receptor beta chains sequenced from one sample in a study of identical twins. TCRdb re-called the 5' RACE reads with MiXCR, one entry per CDR3 protein. The table shows about 470,000 distinct CDR3 sequences, with approximately 25% occurring only once. The same specimen was also included in a second study, on T cells expressing NK-cell markers.

Sample: CD4+ T cells sorted from blood. The receptors were gathered from a young woman in good health.

A few counts support this clonotype. The chain carries TRBV7-9 and TRBJ2-3, with D hard to call. This CDR3 is 13 amino acids long. The V gene lost 5 bases and the J gene lost 6 bases, with 12 bases spanning the gap. Germline V gene lookup returns CDR1 SEHNR and CDR2 FQNEAQ (reference sequence). The CDR3 reads CASSLSRADTQYF. CDR3 coding DNA: TGTGCCAGCAGCCTATCTAGGGCGGATACGCAGTATTTT.

J is TRBJ1-2 and V is TRBV12-3 or TRBV12-4, with a possible D match to TRBD1 (6 bases). The CDR3 contains 14 residues. V was trimmed by 7 bases and J by 1 base, leaving 13 bases between them. The CDR3 nucleotides read TGTGCCAGCACCCTGGACAGCCTTAACTATGGCTACACCTTC. Translating gives CASTLDSLNYGYTF.

The rearrangement uses TRBV20-1 and TRBJ1-5; maybe TRBD1 (6 bases). CDR1 and CDR2 (germline): DFQATT, SNEGSKA (reference sequence). The CDR3 extends over 14 amino acids. With 7 bases removed from V and 7 bases from J, the gap between germline ends came to 20 bases. The CDR3: CSVRQVGGQQPQHF. The CDR3, as DNA: TGCAGTGTTCGACAAGTCGGGGGGCAGCAGCCCCAGCATTTT.

The V call is TRBV15, the J call TRBJ2-1, with D possibly matching TRBD2 (5 bases). Germline V gene sequence: CDR1 LNHNV, CDR2 YYDKDF (reference sequence). This CDR3 is 19 amino acids long. With 1 base removed from V and 5 bases from J, the gap between germline ends came to 24 bases. The DNA for the CDR3 is TGTGCCACCAGCAGAGGGAGGACGGGCAGACCAACGTCCGACAATGAGCAGTTCTTC. This translates into CATSRGRTGRPTSDNEQFF. Using reference TRBV15 and TRBJ2-1 for the parts outside the CDR3, the full variable domain is DAMVIQNPRYQVTQFGKPVTLSCSQTLNHNVMYWYQQKSSQAPKLLFHYYDKDFNNEADTPDNFQSRRPNTSFCFLDIRSPGLGDTAMYLCATSRGRTGRPTSDNEQFFGPGTRLTVL.

The chain employs TRBV5-1 and TRBJ2-3; 7 bases are a match to TRBD2. Germline lookup yields CDR1 SGHRS and CDR2 YFSETQ. The CDR3 has 15 residues. J gave up 4 bases and V 5 bases, and 10 bases lay outside the gene matches. The CDR3 region has the DNA TGCGCCAGCAGTGGTAATCAGGGAGGGCCAGATACGCAGTATTTT. Its protein product is CASSGNQGGPDTQYF.

This clonotype has only a few counts. The chain has TRBV29-1 and TRBJ1-2; D call uncertain. Trimming removed 0 bases at V and 4 bases at J, with 9 bases between. The CDR3 consists of 13 residues. From germline, CDR1 is SQVTM and CDR2 ANQGSEA. The DNA of the CDR3 is TGCAGCGTTGAAGATAAAGGGCGCTATGGCTACACCTTC. It encodes CSVEDKGRYGYTF.

The gene calls are TRBV18 and TRBJ2-1; 8 bases fit TRBD2. CDR1 is KGHSH, CDR2 LQKENI, per germline. There are 15 residues in the CDR3. J lost 3 bases, V lost 3 bases, and 4 bases had no gene match. Here the CDR3 DNA reads TGTGCCAGCTCACCCTCACTAGCGGACTACAATGAGCAGTTCTTC. Amino acids: CASSPSLADYNEQFF.

The chain recombines TRBV12-3 or TRBV12-4 with TRBJ2-1, with 10 positions matching TRBD2. Trimming took 6 bases from V and 7 from J; bases not matched to a gene: 9. The CDR3 covers 15 residues. The CDR3 region has the DNA TGTGCCAGCAGGGCGGGAGCGGGAGGGCCGAATGAGCAGTTCTTC. Translated, it gives CASRAGAGGPNEQFF.

This clonotype was seen only a few times. The rearrangement uses TRBV7-7 and TRBJ2-3; 9 nucleotides line up with TRBD1. CDR1 is SSHAT, CDR2 FNYEAQ, per germline (reference sequence). V was pared by 5 bases and J by 4 bases, with 4 bases of the junction left unmatched. The CDR3 extends over 14 amino acids. CDR3 DNA: TGTGCCAGCAGCGTAACAGGGGGCGCAGATACGCAGTATTTT. Translated: CASSVTGGADTQYF. The full variable domain, in which reference TRBV7-7 and TRBJ2-3 provide the parts outside the CDR3, is GAGVSQSPRYKVTKRGQDVTLRCDPISSHATLYWYQQALGQGPEFLTYFNYEAQPDKSGLPSDRFSAERPEGSISTLTIQRTEQRDSAMYRCASSVTGGADTQYFGPGTRLTVL.

A few counts support this clonotype. The V gene is TRBV7-2, the J gene TRBJ2-3; D is unclear. Germline V gene sequence: CDR1 SGHTA, CDR2 FQGNSA. There are 12 residues in the CDR3. The germline V and J ends were trimmed by 2 bases and 5 bases, with 5 bases remaining between them. CDR3 DNA sequence: TGTGCCAGCAGCTTATTAATAGATACGCAGTATTTT. Residues: CASSLLIDTQYF.

The V gene is TRBV3-1, the J gene TRBJ2-1; a possible D gene is TRBD2 (5 bases). The V end was cut by 4 bases, the J end by 6 bases, with 10 bases between. Germline V lookup: CDR1 LGHDT, CDR2 YNNKEL (reference sequence). This CDR3 comprises 13 residues. The CDR3 loop is CASSLPRGNEQFF. In DNA, the CDR3 is TGTGCCAGCAGCCTTCCCCGGGGCAATGAGCAGTTCTTC.

This sequence joins TRBV29-1 and TRBJ1-1; D unresolved. With 6 bases removed from V and 1 base from J, the gap between germline ends came to 9 bases. Germline CDR1 reads SQVTM; CDR2 reads ANQGSEA. The CDR3 totals 12 residues. The DNA for the CDR3 is TGCAGCGTAGTGATCAAGAACACTGAAGCTTTCTTT. This gives the protein CSVVIKNTEAFF.

This clonotype was seen more than once but under ten times. The V and J genes are TRBV29-1 and TRBJ1-4, with D possibly being TRBD1 (6 bases). This CDR3 is 13 amino acids long. With 7 bases removed from V and 8 bases from J, the gap between germline ends came to 17 bases. Germline values: CDR1 SQVTM, CDR2 ANQGSEA. CDR3 DNA: TGCAGCGCCTTCAGGGGTATCGGGGAAAAACTGTTTTTT. Its translation is CSAFRGIGEKLFF.

This clonotype appeared a single time. This sequence joins TRBV7-8 and TRBJ2-5, with a weak D call TRBD1 (6 bases). CDR1 is SGHVS, CDR2 FQNEAQ, per germline. Trimming removed 5 bases at V and 0 bases at J, with 16 bases between. This CDR3 has 16 residues. CDR3: CASSQRARGYQETQYF. In DNA, the CDR3 is TGTGCCAGCAGCCAAAGGGCCAGGGGCTACCAAGAGACCCAGTACTTC.

In regard to this clonotype: At one end, the junction sequence differs from germline, possibly due to a read error. This chain links TRBV18 with TRBJ2-1; 10 bases are shared with TRBD2. Germline CDR1 is KGHSH and CDR2 is LQKENI. The CDR3 consists of 14 residues. Here the CDR3 DNA reads TGTGCAAGCTCGCATGGGACTAGCGTTATTGAGCAGTTCTTC. Translation: CASSHGTSVIEQFF.

The CDR3 spells CASSYSAGGQRNEQFF. CDR3 bases: TGTGCCAGCAGTTACTCAGCCGGCGGACAGCGGAATGAGCAGTTCTTC. This chain uses TRBV6-2 or TRBV6-3 with TRBJ2-1; TRBD1 is a possible D gene (6 bases). Germline V gene lookup returns CDR1 MNHEY and CDR2 SVGEGT. V was clipped by 0 bases and J by 7 bases, with 16 bases between them. There are 16 residues in the CDR3.

This clonotype was counted once. CDR3 amino acids: CSAYRSSDSPLHF. The CDR3 DNA follows: TGCAGTGCTTACAGATCTAGCGATTCACCCCTCCACTTT. The chain carries TRBV20-1 and TRBJ1-6, with D unclear. This CDR3 region has 13 residues. Trimming removed 5 bases from V and 8 bases from J, with 13 bases in between. The germline CDR1 and CDR2 sequences are DFQATT and SNEGSKA (reference sequence).

This chain connects TRBV5-6 to TRBJ1-1; D call uncertain. The CDR3 sequence is 14 residues long. V dropped 3 bases and J dropped 8 bases, with 17 bases sitting between them. Germline lookup yields CDR1 SGHDT and CDR2 YYEEEE. DNA of the CDR3: TGTGCCAGCAGCTCATTGACACATTCTAAAGAAGCTTTCTTT. Amino acids: CASSSLTHSKEAFF.

This clonotype occurred a few times. This chain connects TRBV20-1 to TRBJ1-1, with a tentative D call TRBD1 (5 bases). CDR3 length: 11 residues. The germline V and J ends were trimmed by 3 bases and 11 bases, with 13 bases remaining between them. Per the germline V gene, CDR1 is DFQATT and CDR2 is SNEGSKA (reference sequence). DNA for the CDR3: TGCAGTGCTAGTCAGGGATTGGCGGCTTTCTTT. Protein: CSASQGLAAFF.

The rearrangement uses TRBV5-1 and TRBJ2-2, with D perhaps matching TRBD2 (8 bases). The CDR3 runs 15 residues. Trimming took off 4 bases at V and 6 bases at J, with 16 bases between the two ends. Germline V CDR1 and CDR2: SGHRS, YFSETQ. CDR3 DNA sequence: TGCGCCAGCAGCACCGGGACAGCGGGGGCCGGGGAGCTGTTTTTT. Translation gives CASSTGTAGAGELFF.

The rearrangement uses TRBV6-1 and TRBJ2-3; tentatively, D is TRBD1 (6 bases). Germline V CDR1 and CDR2: MNHNS, SASEGT. V lost 6 bases to trimming and J lost 6 bases, with 16 bases between them. This CDR3 contains 14 residues. The CDR3 region is CASSHRAGSDTQYF. In DNA, the CDR3 is TGTGCCAGCAGCCACAGGGCAGGTTCGGATACGCAGTATTTT.

J is TRBJ2-5 and V is TRBV20-1, with 10 bases matching TRBD1. The CDR3 runs to 15 residues. Germline assignment: CDR1 DFQATT and CDR2 SNEGSKA (reference sequence). V dropped 6 bases and J dropped 1; count of bases not matched to a gene: 8. The CDR3, as DNA: TGCAGTGCGTCTCCGGGACAGGGGACCCAAGAGACCCAGTACTTC. It translates to CSASPGQGTQETQYF.

V gene TRBV7-2 combines with J gene TRBJ2-2; D is perhaps TRBD2 (6 bases). Germline CDR1 is SGHTA and CDR2 is FQGNSA. The CDR3 runs to 15 residues. Trimming took 5 bases from V and 5 from J, leaving 15 bases between them. CDR3 sequence: CASSRIAERTGELFF. CDR3 nucleotides: TGTGCCAGCAGCCGGATAGCGGAGAGAACCGGGGAGCTGTTTTTT. Full variable domain (outside the CDR3, taken from reference TRBV7-2 and TRBJ2-2): GAGVSQSPSNKVTEKGKDVELRCDPISGHTALYWYRQSLGQGLEFLIYFQGNSAPDKSGLPSDRFSAERTGGSVSTLTIQRTQQEDSAVYLCASSRIAERTGELFFGEGSRLTVL.

This clonotype has a handful of counts. The chain employs TRBV6-2 or TRBV6-3 and TRBJ2-7, with D possibly being TRBD1 or TRBD2 (6 bases each). Germline V gene lookup returns CDR1 MNHEY and CDR2 SVGEGT. The CDR3 has 13 residues. The germline V and J ends were trimmed by 7 bases and 4 bases, with 14 bases remaining between them. The CDR3: CASTGGAGYEQYF. In DNA form, the CDR3 reads TGTGCCAGCACCGGGGGCGCGGGTTACGAGCAGTACTTC.

This clonotype was observed a few times. This rearrangement joins TRBV7-2 to TRBJ2-3; TRBD1 is a possible D gene (6 bases). Between the trimmed V and J ends, which lost 1 base and 4 bases, there was a span of 9 bases. Germline V gene data show CDR1 as SGHTA and CDR2 as FQGNSA. CDR3 length: 14 amino acids. Here the CDR3 reads CASSLVRGADTQYF. The CDR3 bases are TGTGCCAGCAGCTTAGTCAGGGGTGCAGATACGCAGTATTTT.

This clonotype was seen a few times. This chain uses TRBV5-6 with TRBJ2-7, with D unclear. From germline, CDR1 is SGHDT and CDR2 YYEEEE. The CDR3 spans 11 residues. Trimming pared 6 bases from V and 3 bases from J, leaving 7 bases between. CDR3 bases: TGTGCCAGCAATTCGGGCTACGAGCAGTACTTC. This translates into CASNSGYEQYF. The variable domain in full, with the rest retrieved from reference TRBV5-6 and TRBJ2-7, is DAGVTQSPTHLIKTRGQQVTLRCSPKSGHDTVSWYQQALGQGPQFIFQYYEEEERQRGNFPDRFSGHQFPNYSSELNVNALLLGDSALYLCASNSGYEQYFGPGTRLTVT.

This clonotype has only a few counts. The CDR3 spells CSATNPRGANTIYF. CDR3 nucleotide sequence: TGCAGTGCTACGAACCCCAGAGGGGCAAACACCATATATTTT. This chain uses TRBV20-1 with TRBJ1-3; D is perhaps TRBD1 (5 bases). CDR3 length: 14 residues. The ends were cut back, 4 bases at V and 6 bases at J, with 16 bases in the middle. Per the germline V gene, CDR1 is DFQATT and CDR2 is SNEGSKA (reference sequence).

This clonotype appeared a few times. This sequence joins TRBV20-1 and TRBJ2-1, with unresolved D. CDR3 length: 13 amino acids. V lost 7 bases and J lost 0, with 10 bases in between. CDR1 DFQATT and CDR2 SNEGSKA come from the germline V gene (reference sequence). CDR3: CSGTSSSYNEQFF. The CDR3 bases are TGCAGTGGTACCAGTAGCTCCTACAATGAGCAGTTCTTC.

The rearrangement uses TRBV6-5 and TRBJ2-7; TRBD2 matches at 13 bases. This CDR3 spans 15 amino acids. Per the germline V gene, CDR1 is MNHEY and CDR2 is SVGAGI. V shed 7 bases and J 6 bases; nucleotides not matched to a gene: 9. The CDR3 here is CASTLLAGGPGEQYF. The CDR3 bases are TGTGCCAGCACTTTACTAGCGGGGGGGCCTGGCGAGCAGTACTTC.